What follows are 14 T cell receptor beta chains derived from one specimen sequenced in a study of T cell responses to AZD1222 COVID-19 vaccine. Method: immunoSEQ multiplex PCR; TCRdb's copy keeps in-frame clones and lacks some. The sample shows roughly 100,000 clones, around nine tenths of them seen only once. The starting material was peripheral blood, obtained 28 days after the second dose of the MenACWY control vaccine. The receptors come from an adult who received the MenACWY meningococcal vaccine as a control.

The V call is TRBV25-1, the J call TRBJ2-5; D is possibly TRBD1 (5 bases). Germline lookup yields CDR1 MGHDK and CDR2 SYGVNS. The CDR3 is 16 residues long. V was clipped by 4 bases and J by 5 bases, with 20 bases between them. The CDR3 coding sequence is TGTGCCAGCAGTGCCTTCCAAATAGGGGCTGAGGAGACCCAGTACTTC. It encodes CASSAFQIGAEETQYF.

This chain joins TRBV4-3 and TRBJ1-6; D is undetermined. V lost 0 bases and J 4 bases, leaving 1 base between the germline ends. In germline, CDR1 is LGHNA, CDR2 YSLEER. The CDR3 spans 13 residues. CDR3 region: CASSQEYNSPLHF. CDR3 nucleotides: TGCGCCAGCAGCCAAGAGTATAATTCACCCCTCCACTTT.

CDR3 coding DNA: TGTGCCAGCAGCTTGGATGCGGCAATGAACACTGAAGCTTTCTTT. Protein sequence: CASSLDAAMNTEAFF. The chain couples TRBV5-4 to TRBJ1-1; D ambiguous. This CDR3 comprises 15 residues. V shed 0 bases and J shed 0 bases, with 9 bases lying between them. Germline CDR1 is SGHNT and CDR2 is YYREEE (reference sequence).

Of note for this clone: A read error may produce the germline difference seen at one junction end. The V gene is TRBV10-3, the J gene TRBJ2-1; D unresolved. Germline V gene sequence: CDR1 ENHRY, CDR2 SYGVKD. This CDR3 has 14 residues. The CDR3 DNA follows: TGTGCCATCAGAGAGTCTAGCTCCTACAATGAGCAGTTCTTC. This codes for CAIRESSSYNEQFF.

This chain links TRBV19 with TRBJ1-6, with 9 bases matching TRBD1. Germline assignment: CDR1 LNHDA and CDR2 SQIVND (reference sequence). Trimming at V came to 5 bases and at J to 3 bases, leaving 5 bases not matched to a gene. The CDR3 runs 16 residues. CDR3 in amino acids: CASSPGQGLYNSPLHF. CDR3 bases: TGTGCCAGTAGTCCGGGACAGGGACTCTATAATTCACCCCTCCACTTT.

V and J are TRBV28 and TRBJ2-3, with 9 bases that match TRBD1. From germline, CDR1 is MDHEN and CDR2 SYDVKM. The V gene end was trimmed by 5 bases and the J gene end by 0 bases; junction bases not matched to a gene: 12. The CDR3 length is 18 residues. The CDR3 loop is CASSPGTGLPASTDTQYF. The DNA for the CDR3 is TGTGCCAGCAGTCCCGGGACAGGGCTTCCTGCTAGCACAGATACGCAGTATTTT.

The V call is TRBV11-3, the J call TRBJ2-7; TRBD1 matches at 9 bases. Germline V gives CDR1 SGHNT, CDR2 YENEEA. V trimming: 5 bases; J trimming: 4 bases; junction bases outside the gene matches: 12. The CDR3 extends over 16 amino acids. The CDR3 coding sequence is TGTGCCAGCAGCCCCGGGACAGGGAGAACAGGATACGAGCAGTACTTC. It encodes CASSPGTGRTGYEQYF.

This chain connects TRBV5-4 to TRBJ2-7, with a tentative D call TRBD1 (6 bases). Deletions cut 8 bases from V and 1 base from J, with 16 bases between. Germline CDR1 is SGHNT and CDR2 is YYREEE (reference sequence). The CDR3 sequence is 14 residues long. In DNA form, the CDR3 reads TGTGCCAGTACAGACAGGTCCAAGTCCTACGAGCAGTACTTC. Encoded protein: CASTDRSKSYEQYF.

The chain is built from TRBV27 and TRBJ1-1; no definite D call. Germline assignment: CDR1 MNHEY and CDR2 SMNVEV (reference sequence). CDR3 length: 15 amino acids. V was shortened by 0 bases and J by 5 bases, with 13 bases between the two germline ends. CDR3 residues: CASSLSGSGWTEAFF. In DNA, the CDR3 is TGTGCCAGCAGTTTATCGGGGAGTGGGTGGACTGAAGCTTTCTTT.

This clone was recorded a few times. The chain carries TRBV19 and TRBJ2-1, with no clear D. The V and J ends lost 3 bases and 0 bases respectively, with 15 bases between them. This CDR3 is built from 17 residues. Germline CDR1 is LNHDA and CDR2 is SQIVND (reference sequence). The CDR3 nucleotides read TGTGCCAGTAGTATCGGGCCTCGAACGAGCTCCTACAATGAGCAGTTCTTC. Protein product: CASSIGPRTSSYNEQFF.

This chain links TRBV10-3 with TRBJ2-7; D remains unclear. The CDR3 is 11 amino acids. V was cut by 4 bases and J by 3 bases, with 4 bases left in between. CDR1 and CDR2 from the germline V gene are ENHRY and SYGVKD. The CDR3 region has the DNA TGTGCCATCAGTGCGGACTACGAGCAGTACTTC. Translating gives CAISADYEQYF.

The gene calls are TRBV27 and TRBJ2-1; no reliable D call. Per germline, CDR1 MNHEY and CDR2 SMNVEV (reference sequence). V lost 5 bases and J 3 bases, leaving 17 bases between the germline ends. This CDR3 comprises 16 residues. CDR3 sequence (DNA): TGTGCCAGCAGTCCGGGTCCGGACCCGCTCTACAATGAGCAGTTCTTC. It encodes CASSPGPDPLYNEQFF.

This chain connects TRBV7-2 to TRBJ1-1, with D unclear. Germline V gene data show CDR1 as SGHTA and CDR2 as FQGNSA. The CDR3 has 15 residues. V dropped 5 bases and J dropped 1 base, with 14 bases sitting between them. Written as DNA, the CDR3 is TGTGCCAGCAGCCCTAACTGGGCTTCGAACACTGAAGCTTTCTTT. Encoded protein: CASSPNWASNTEAFF.

The V call is TRBV7-8, the J call TRBJ1-2, with D tentatively TRBD1 (5 bases). Trimming removed 7 bases at V and 4 bases at J, with 13 bases between. From germline, CDR1 is SGHVS and CDR2 FQNEAQ. This CDR3 spans 13 amino acids. The CDR3 reads CASKTGLGYGYTF. The DNA for the CDR3 is TGTGCCAGCAAGACGGGGCTTGGCTATGGCTACACCTTC.